What follows are 18 T cell receptor beta chains derived from one specimen sequenced in a study of T cells after yellow fever vaccination (dated by TCRdb to about 2019). The library was prepared using 5' RACE. TCRdb shows the sequencer as Illumina HiSeq 2500. TCRdb cleaned the public reads at Q25 with fastp, built clones with MiXCR and kept in-frame beta chains. Each entry is one CDR3 protein sequence, shown with its most common DNA and genes. The sample includes approximately 600,000 distinct CDR3 sequences, with around 12% observed a single time. The ten largest clones add up to about 15% of the sample. This specimen's treatment or condition label, per the study, means: live attenuated yellow fever vaccine strain. The source material was PBMCs, sampled on the day of the yellow fever booster vaccination. Receptors originate from a man aged 25 to 40 who received the YFV17D yellow fever vaccine.

This clonotype was observed a few times. The J gene is TRBJ2-5, the V gene TRBV7-2; possibly TRBD1 or TRBD2 for D (5 bases each). The germline V gene has CDR1 SGHTA and CDR2 FQGNSA. V lost 2 bases, J lost 1 base, and 11 bases lay in between. The CDR3 runs to 15 residues. CDR3 protein: CASSLMIGAQETQYF. As DNA, the CDR3 is TGTGCCAGCAGCTTAATGATCGGGGCCCAAGAGACCCAGTACTTC.

The chain couples TRBV2 to TRBJ2-7; TRBD2 agrees at 12 bases. Germline CDR1 and CDR2: SNHLY and FYNNEI. This CDR3 is 16 amino acids long. V trimming: 11 bases; J trimming: 3 bases; junction bases outside the gene matches: 14. This CDR3 is CAGRRASGRVDYEQYF. The DNA for the CDR3 is TGTGCCGGACGAAGGGCTAGCGGGAGGGTCGACTACGAGCAGTACTTC.

This clonotype has a handful of counts. The rearrangement uses TRBV20-1 and TRBJ2-7; 13 bases agree with TRBD2. Germline V CDR1 and CDR2: DFQATT, SNEGSKA (reference sequence). Germline trimming cut 3 bases from V and 3 bases from J; bases unmatched to any gene: 2. The CDR3 runs 14 residues. The CDR3: CSARGLAGLYEQYF. DNA for the CDR3: TGCAGTGCTAGGGGACTAGCGGGACTCTACGAGCAGTACTTC.

This clonotype was recorded many times. The CDR3 reads CASTLKFGAATDTQYF. In DNA form, the CDR3 reads TGTGCCAGCACCCTCAAATTTGGGGCGGCCACAGATACGCAGTATTTT. The rearrangement joins TRBV28 to TRBJ2-3, with D possibly TRBD1 on 5 matching bases. Germline CDR1 is MDHEN and CDR2 is SYDVKM. The CDR3 length is 16 residues. V shed 7 bases and J shed 2 bases, with 19 bases lying between them.

The rearrangement uses TRBV29-1 and TRBJ2-1; the D gene is possibly TRBD1 (6 bases). The CDR3 is made up of 12 amino acids. Per the germline V gene, CDR1 is SQVTM and CDR2 is ANQGSEA. V lost 6 bases to trimming and J lost 10 bases, with 16 bases between them. CDR3 protein: CSVRDTGAEQFF. CDR3 DNA sequence: TGCAGCGTCCGGGACACAGGTGCGGAGCAGTTCTTC.

This chain connects TRBV6-5 to TRBJ2-6; TRBD2 aligns across 11 bases. Germline loops: CDR1 MNHEY, CDR2 SVGAGI. The CDR3 contains 19 residues. Trimming cost V 2 bases and J 1 base; bases outside gene matches: 7. The CDR3 bases are TGTGCCAGCAGTTACACCCCGACTAGCGGGGTTTCTGGGGCCAACGTCCTGACTTTC. This encodes CASSYTPTSGVSGANVLTF.

This chain joins TRBV10-3 and TRBJ2-5; D assignment may be TRBD1 or TRBD2 (5 bases each). The germline V gene encodes CDR1 ENHRY and CDR2 SYGVKD. This CDR3 is 14 amino acids long. V was trimmed by 4 bases and J by 1 base, leaving 10 bases between them. CDR3 region: CAISVHGAQETQYF. In DNA form, the CDR3 reads TGTGCCATCAGTGTTCACGGGGCCCAAGAGACCCAGTACTTC.

The rearrangement joins TRBV7-9 to TRBJ2-3; a possible D gene is TRBD2 (6 bases). Trimming took off 4 bases at V and 14 bases at J, with 16 bases between the two ends. This CDR3 spans 12 amino acids. The V gene's germline CDR1 is SEHNR and CDR2 FQNEAQ (reference sequence). The CDR3 is CASSWETRAAYF. For the CDR3, the DNA is TGTGCCAGCAGCTGGGAGACTAGAGCGGCGTATTTT. Using reference TRBV7-9 and TRBJ2-3 for the parts outside the CDR3, the full variable domain is DTGVSQNPRHKITKRGQNVTFRCDPISEHNRLYWYRQTLGQGPEFLTYFQNEAQLEKSRLLSDRFSAERPKGSFSTLEIQRTEQGDSAMYLCASSWETRAAYFGPGTRLTVL.

This clonotype was seen a handful of times. The chain employs TRBV20-1 and TRBJ2-4; 12 bases are a match to TRBD2. This CDR3 has 15 amino acids. Germline CDR1 is DFQATT and CDR2 is SNEGSKA (reference sequence). V shed 2 bases and J 3 bases; nucleotides not matched to a gene: 2. This CDR3 is CSARLAGGGKNIQYF. The CDR3 nucleotides are TGCAGTGCTAGACTAGCGGGAGGGGGCAAAAACATTCAGTACTTC.

This clonotype appeared many times. V usage is TRBV20-1 and J usage is TRBJ2-7; the match to TRBD2 covers 8 bases. The CDR3 spans 15 residues. V lost 5 bases to trimming and J lost 0 bases; unmatched junction nucleotides: 9. Germline V CDR1 and CDR2: DFQATT, SNEGSKA (reference sequence). Here the CDR3 reads CSASPGTRASYEQYF. CDR3 in DNA: TGCAGTGCTTCACCCGGGACTAGGGCCTCCTACGAGCAGTACTTC.

The chain is built from TRBV7-2 and TRBJ2-2, with a possible D match to TRBD1 (5 bases). CDR3 length: 17 residues. Germline CDR1 is SGHTA and CDR2 is FQGNSA. V was trimmed by 5 bases and J by 0 bases, leaving 16 bases between them. CDR3 amino acids: CASSVDRPLANTGELFF. The DNA for the CDR3 is TGTGCCAGCAGCGTCGACAGACCTCTCGCGAACACCGGGGAGCTGTTTTTT. Drawing the rest from reference TRBV7-2 and TRBJ2-2, the complete variable domain is GAGVSQSPSNKVTEKGKDVELRCDPISGHTALYWYRQSLGQGLEFLIYFQGNSAPDKSGLPSDRFSAERTGGSVSTLTIQRTQQEDSAVYLCASSVDRPLANTGELFFGEGSRLTVL.

The chain joins TRBV4-3 to TRBJ1-2; no firm D call. Germline V gene lookup returns CDR1 LGHNA and CDR2 YSLEER. Trimming left V 1 base short and J 0 bases short, with 12 bases between. The CDR3 runs to 16 residues. CDR3 nucleotides: TGCGCCAGCAGCCAAGCTCCCAGCGGGACTAACTATGGCTACACCTTC. This encodes CASSQAPSGTNYGYTF.

This clonotype was seen many times. The gene calls are TRBV7-8 and TRBJ1-2, with a tentative D call TRBD1 (5 bases). Germline V gene sequence: CDR1 SGHVS, CDR2 FQNEAQ. This CDR3 comprises 18 residues. Trimming cost V 5 bases and J 0 bases, with 22 bases left between them. CDR3 in amino acids: CASSHHAGADSANYGYTF. The DNA for the CDR3 is TGTGCCAGCAGCCACCACGCCGGGGCCGACAGCGCTAACTATGGCTACACCTTC.

This chain connects TRBV5-1 to TRBJ2-1; TRBD2 agrees at 10 bases. Trimming took 4 bases from V and 0 from J; bases not matched to a gene: 7. Germline V CDR1 and CDR2: SGHRS, YFSETQ. The CDR3 is 17 amino acids. The CDR3 here is CASSPATSGLSYNEQFF. The DNA for the CDR3 is TGCGCCAGCAGCCCCGCGACTAGCGGGCTCTCCTACAATGAGCAGTTCTTC.

The chain has TRBV2 and TRBJ2-7; no definite D call. Germline V gene sequence: CDR1 SNHLY, CDR2 FYNNEI. The CDR3 spans 14 residues. V was cut by 7 bases and J by 0 bases, with 13 bases left in between. CDR3 nucleotide sequence: TGTGCCAGCAAGCGACAAACGAGCTCCTACGAGCAGTACTTC. Amino acid sequence: CASKRQTSSYEQYF.

This rearrangement joins TRBV6-5 to TRBJ1-2; perhaps TRBD1 as D (5 bases). This CDR3 has 15 amino acids. V was pared by 4 bases and J by 4 bases, with 16 bases between. The V gene's germline CDR1 is MNHEY and CDR2 SVGAGI. This CDR3 reads CASSFHRGGSYGYTF. CDR3 sequence (DNA): TGTGCCAGCAGTTTCCATCGGGGGGGGTCCTATGGCTACACCTTC.

This clonotype was seen more than once but under ten times. The V and J genes are TRBV6-2 or TRBV6-3 and TRBJ1-1, with a weak D call TRBD1 (5 bases). CDR3 length: 16 residues. Trimming removed 2 bases from V and 0 bases from J, with 13 bases in between. Germline V gene lookup returns CDR1 MNHEY and CDR2 SVGEGT. The CDR3 DNA follows: TGTGCCAGCAGTTACCCGCCCGGGGGGGTGAACACTGAAGCTTTCTTT. Its protein is CASSYPPGGVNTEAFF.

This clonotype was counted only a few times. The chain carries TRBV28 and TRBJ2-5, with a weak D call TRBD2 (7 bases). The CDR3 contains 15 residues. Germline lookup yields CDR1 MDHEN and CDR2 SYDVKM. V was clipped by 6 bases and J by 5 bases, with 19 bases between them. CDR3: CASSPIKGGGETQYF. The CDR3 DNA is TGTGCCAGCAGCCCCATAAAGGGGGGGGGGGAGACCCAGTACTTC. The full variable domain, with the rest looked up from reference TRBV28 and TRBJ2-5, is DVKVTQSSRYLVKRTGEKVFLECVQDMDHENMFWYRQDPGLGLRLIYFSYDVKMKEKGDIPEGYSVSREKKERFSLILESASTNQTSMYLCASSPIKGGGETQYFGPGTRLLVL.